This TCR beta chain was identified during a study of PD-1 blockade in classical Hodgkin lymphoma. Here immunoSEQ multiplex PCR was the method, and the copy in TCRdb shows in-frame clones only, minus some. The profile shows approximately 41,000 clones, around four fifths of them singletons. In every patient, relapse followed autologous stem cell transplantation, while exposure to brentuximab vedotin differed. CDR3 size: 15 residues. After removal of 6 bases from V and 2 bases from J, the junction contained 5 bases not matched to a gene. Per germline, CDR1 LGHNT and CDR2 FRNRAP. Turning to this clone: Its antigen is undetermined.

Findings and caveats of the study: The authors excluded patients who started nivolumab under 1 year after ASCT. Reports indicated that newly diagnosed patients had lower baseline TCR diversity than healthy donors did. Complete responders' baseline diversity resembled that of newly diagnosed patients. By C4D1, diversity of CD4+ TCRs had risen significantly, whereas that of CD8+ TCRs had not.

The chain joins TRBV12-5 to TRBJ2-4; 9 bases are a match to TRBD1. Specimen: peripheral blood mononuclear cells (PBMCs), collected at baseline. The sequence derives from a human donor with classical Hodgkin lymphoma. The CDR3 DNA reads as TGTGCTAGTGGCCAACAGGGGGCAACCAAAAACATTCAGTACTTC. Translated: CASGQQGATKNIQYF.